Listed below are T cell receptor beta chains from one sample, sequenced in a study of early T cells in non-severe SARS-CoV-2 infection. TCRdb independently ran MiXCR on the 5' RACE reads; one entry per CDR3 protein. Found here are roughly 80,000 distinct CDR3 sequences, 11% of them singletons; the top ten hold 12%. Sequenced material: whole blood, taken at baseline. The receptors derive from an adult who was a healthcare worker with PCR-confirmed SARS-CoV-2 infection or an uninfected control (not recorded which). The CDR3 runs from the conserved cysteine through the conserved F or W. A D gene is named only where the DNA matches it firmly.

D gene: .
V gene: TRBV29-1
J gene: TRBJ2-3
CDR3 protein: CGYSRGSTDTQYF

D gene: .
V gene: TRBV20-1
J gene: TRBJ2-3
CDR3 protein: CRADYSSTDTQYF

D gene: .
V gene: TRBV7-8
J gene: TRBJ2-5
CDR3 protein: CASSAGTWKETQYF

D gene: TRBD2
V gene: TRBV12-3/TRBV12-4
J gene: TRBJ2-7
CDR3 protein: CASSPPSGGAYEQYF

D gene: .
V gene: TRBV7-2
J gene: TRBJ2-3
CDR3 protein: CASSLVAAPDTDTQYF

D gene: .
V gene: TRBV4-1
J gene: TRBJ1-4
CDR3 protein: CASSQQLASNEKLFF

D gene: .
V gene: TRBV5-1
J gene: TRBJ2-7
CDR3 protein: CASSLNTGYEQYF

D gene: .
V gene: TRBV6-5
J gene: TRBJ1-5
CDR3 protein: CASRVLSGDQPQHF

D gene: TRBD1
V gene: TRBV19
J gene: TRBJ2-2
CDR3 protein: CASSQLPGGRGELFF

D gene: .
V gene: TRBV7-3
J gene: TRBJ1-1
CDR3 protein: CASSSVGLSEAFF

D gene: .
V gene: TRBV25-1
J gene: TRBJ1-2
CDR3 protein: CASSETPGAYGYTF

D gene: .
V gene: TRBV29-1
J gene: TRBJ1-1
CDR3 protein: CSVDGGTEAFF

D gene: .
V gene: TRBV12-3/TRBV12-4
J gene: TRBJ2-2
CDR3 protein: CASRREEGTGELFF

D gene: .
V gene: TRBV6-1
J gene: TRBJ1-1
CDR3 protein: CASRGRGTTEAFF

D gene: TRBD1
V gene: TRBV5-6
J gene: TRBJ1-1
CDR3 protein: CASSRDRGTEAFF

D gene: .
V gene: TRBV6-1
J gene: TRBJ1-3
CDR3 protein: CASSDGPAYSGNTIYF

D gene: TRBD1
V gene: TRBV19
J gene: TRBJ2-7
CDR3 protein: CASSRDSYDYEQYF

D gene: .
V gene: TRBV20-1
J gene: TRBJ2-7
CDR3 protein: CSANRGRSEQYF

D gene: .
V gene: TRBV6-1
J gene: TRBJ2-7
CDR3 protein: CASSVVIGQGNYEQYF

D gene: .
V gene: TRBV29-1
J gene: TRBJ2-3
CDR3 protein: CSVEPGSTDTQYF

D gene: TRBD2
V gene: TRBV28
J gene: TRBJ2-3
CDR3 protein: CASSSGRGARNTQYF

D gene: .
V gene: TRBV11-2
J gene: TRBJ2-7
CDR3 protein: CASGRTPYEQYF

D gene: .
V gene: TRBV18
J gene: TRBJ2-7
CDR3 protein: CASSPYTGSYEQYF

D gene: TRBD2
V gene: TRBV28
J gene: TRBJ2-5
CDR3 protein: CASSFSSGGGFYQETQYF

D gene: TRBD1
V gene: TRBV20-1
J gene: TRBJ1-2
CDR3 protein: CSARQGTDHYGYTF

D gene: .
V gene: TRBV12-5
J gene: TRBJ1-5
CDR3 protein: CASGLGDAQPQHF

D gene: .
V gene: TRBV2
J gene: TRBJ2-2
CDR3 protein: CASSGDHTGELFF

D gene: .
V gene: TRBV9
J gene: TRBJ1-5
CDR3 protein: CASSVGSVAQPQHF

D gene: TRBD1
V gene: TRBV7-2
J gene: TRBJ2-5
CDR3 protein: CASIKDRTQETQYF

D gene: .
V gene: TRBV30
J gene: TRBJ2-1
CDR3 protein: CAWSPQNEQFF

D gene: TRBD2
V gene: TRBV7-2
J gene: TRBJ2-1
CDR3 protein: CASSTSGGAYNEQFF

D gene: TRBD1
V gene: TRBV7-2
J gene: TRBJ2-2
CDR3 protein: CASSRAGQGTGELFF

D gene: TRBD1
V gene: TRBV28
J gene: TRBJ2-7
CDR3 protein: CASSIGTANEQYF